Listed here are 14 T cell receptor beta chains from one sample, sequenced in a study of beta chain features in type 1 diabetes. Isolated RNA was reverse transcribed in full, so expressed TCRB transcripts were sequenced. The table came from immunoSEQ multiplex PCR; TCRdb's copy has only in-frame clones and leaves some out. The profile shows roughly 380,000 clones, roughly a fifth of them singletons. What was sequenced was naive CD4+ T cells from blood. The receptors come from a woman in her late teens or twenties in good health.

This clone was counted a few times. V and J are TRBV5-4 and TRBJ1-6; no firm D call. The CDR3 consists of 13 residues. Germline V gene data show CDR1 as SGHNT and CDR2 as YYREEE (reference sequence). The V and J ends lost 4 bases and 7 bases respectively, with 9 bases between them. The CDR3 protein is CASSLWANSPLHF. In DNA, the CDR3 is TGTGCCAGCAGCCTCTGGGCCAATTCACCCCTCCACTTT.

This clone has more than one count but fewer than ten. Other DNA variants within this sample encode the same CDR3. J is TRBJ2-7 and V is TRBV2; D gene uncertain. Germline lookup yields CDR1 SNHLY and CDR2 FYNNEI. The CDR3 is 11 residues long. Between the trimmed V and J ends, which lost 6 bases and 1 base, there was a span of 4 bases. The chain's CDR3 is CASSLSYEQYF. CDR3 nucleotide sequence: TGTGCCAGCAGCCTGTCCTACGAGCAGTACTTC.

This clone was recorded a few times. The genes are TRBV4-1 and TRBJ1-2, with 11 bases identical to TRBD1. Trimming at V came to 4 bases and at J to 7 bases, leaving 11 bases not matched to a gene. The CDR3 is 16 residues long. The V gene's germline CDR1 is MGHRA and CDR2 YSYEKL. The CDR3 spells CASSRGGQGAGGGYTF. The DNA of the CDR3 is TGCGCCAGCAGCCGCGGAGGACAGGGGGCCGGGGGTGGCTACACCTTC.

The gene calls are TRBV7-2 and TRBJ2-7; 7 bases are shared with TRBD1. Germline V gene data show CDR1 as SGHTA and CDR2 as FQGNSA. Trimming cost V 4 bases and J 3 bases; bases outside gene matches: 12. The CDR3 is 16 amino acids. The CDR3 bases are TGTGCCAGCAGCTACGACAGGGCCGTTGTAAGCTACGAGCAGTACTTC. Protein: CASSYDRAVVSYEQYF.

The J gene is TRBJ2-1, the V gene TRBV6-1; 7 bases are a match to TRBD2. V shed 4 bases, J shed 9 bases, and the junction held 6 bases outside the gene matches. Germline V gene sequence: CDR1 MNHNS, CDR2 SASEGT. This CDR3 spans 13 amino acids. The CDR3 nucleotides read TGTGCCAGCAGTGGGGCGTGGGAGGGTGAGCAGTTCTTC. This codes for CASSGAWEGEQFF.

This clone has just a few counts. The V gene is TRBV5-1, the J gene TRBJ2-7, with D possibly being TRBD1 (7 bases). Looked up from germline, CDR1 is SGHRS and CDR2 is YFSETQ. V was pared by 0 bases and J by 5 bases, with 12 bases between. The CDR3 has 14 amino acids. The CDR3 sequence is CASSLDGRGDEQYF. The DNA of the CDR3 is TGCGCCAGCAGCTTGGACGGCAGGGGGGACGAGCAGTACTTC.

The CDR3 DNA reads TGCGCCAGCAGCCAAGAAGGGGCTCGGCTAGGGTACGAGCAGTACTTC. Its translation: CASSQEGARLGYEQYF. The chain carries TRBV4-1 and TRBJ2-7; TRBD1 might be the D (5 bases). CDR1 is MGHRA and CDR2 is YSYEKL in the germline V gene. Trimming shortened V by 0 bases and J by 4 bases, and 16 bases separated the two germline ends. The CDR3 runs 16 residues.

This clone was counted between two and nine times. The chain carries TRBV5-1 and TRBJ1-1, with TRBD1 matching over 7 bases. Germline assignment: CDR1 SGHRS and CDR2 YFSETQ. Trimming removed 3 bases from V and 1 base from J; junction bases left unmatched: 3. This CDR3 region has 14 residues. CDR3 residues: CASSWDSPNTEAFF. CDR3 bases: TGCGCCAGCAGCTGGGACAGCCCGAACACTGAAGCTTTCTTT.

The J gene is TRBJ1-1, the V gene TRBV7-2, with D perhaps TRBD1 (6 bases). The V and J ends lost 5 bases and 1 base respectively, with 8 bases between them. CDR3 length equals 13 residues. From germline, CDR1 is SGHTA and CDR2 FQGNSA. The CDR3 nucleotides read TGTGCCAGCAGCGAACAGGGGAACACTGAAGCTTTCTTT. It encodes CASSEQGNTEAFF.

This clone was seen a few times. This chain connects TRBV18 to TRBJ2-1; D unresolved. Trimming took 3 bases from V and 8 from J, leaving 11 bases between them. The CDR3 runs 13 residues. Germline CDR1 reads KGHSH; CDR2 reads LQKENI. The chain's CDR3 is CASSPSLGDEQFF. CDR3 bases: TGTGCCAGCTCACCTTCCCTAGGTGATGAGCAGTTCTTC.

The table lists this clone with a few counts. The chain links TRBV5-4 to TRBJ1-2; D ambiguous. V was trimmed by 0 bases and J by 8 bases, leaving 5 bases between them. Germline CDR1 reads SGHNT; CDR2 reads YYREEE (reference sequence). The CDR3 is 11 amino acids. DNA of the CDR3: TGTGCCAGCAGCTTGGACGGGGGCTACACCTTC. Protein sequence: CASSLDGGYTF.

The count of this clone is one. The V and J genes are TRBV18 and TRBJ2-7; TRBD2 matches at 8 bases. Germline assignment: CDR1 KGHSH and CDR2 LQKENI. J lost 4 bases, V lost 6 bases, and 5 bases had no gene match. This CDR3 spans 13 amino acids. This CDR3 is CASSGSGTYEQYF. The CDR3 coding sequence is TGTGCCAGCTCCGGTAGCGGGACTTACGAGCAGTACTTC.

The chain couples TRBV5-1 to TRBJ1-1; TRBD1 agrees at 7 bases. The J segment lost 2 bases and the V segment lost 4 bases, leaving 8 bases of the junction unmatched. The CDR3 extends over 15 amino acids. Germline CDR1 reads SGHRS; CDR2 reads YFSETQ. The CDR3 region is CASSLPGTANTEAFF. The CDR3 DNA reads as TGCGCCAGCAGCCTCCCCGGGACAGCCAACACTGAAGCTTTCTTT.

The chain carries TRBV2 and TRBJ2-1; 12 bases are a match to TRBD2. The germline gives CDR1 SNHLY, CDR2 FYNNEI. This CDR3 contains 14 residues. J lost 14 bases, V lost 6 bases, and 11 bases had no gene match. Written as DNA, the CDR3 is TGTGCCAGCAGGGAACTGACTAGCGGGAGAGGGGAGTTCTTC. Its protein is CASRELTSGRGEFF.